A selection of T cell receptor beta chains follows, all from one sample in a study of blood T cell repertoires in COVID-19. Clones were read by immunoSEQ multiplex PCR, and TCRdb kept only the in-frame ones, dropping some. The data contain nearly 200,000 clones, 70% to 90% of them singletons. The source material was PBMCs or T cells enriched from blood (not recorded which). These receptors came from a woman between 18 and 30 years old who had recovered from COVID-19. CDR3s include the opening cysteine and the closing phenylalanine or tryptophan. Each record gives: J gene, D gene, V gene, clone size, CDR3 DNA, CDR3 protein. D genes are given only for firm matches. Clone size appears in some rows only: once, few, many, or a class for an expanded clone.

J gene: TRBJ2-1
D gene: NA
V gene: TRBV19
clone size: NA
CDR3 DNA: TGTGCCAGTAGTATAGTTGCGGGGTTCAACAATGAGCAGTTCTTC
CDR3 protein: CASSIVAGFNNEQFF

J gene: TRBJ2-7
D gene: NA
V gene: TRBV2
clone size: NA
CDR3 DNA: TGTGCCAGCAGTGCCGGCAGGTTCGAGCAGTACTTC
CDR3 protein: CASSAGRFEQYF

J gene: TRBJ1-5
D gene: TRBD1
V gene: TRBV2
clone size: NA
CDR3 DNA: TGTGCCAGCAGTTACCGGGACAGGGGCAATCAGCCCCAGCATTTT
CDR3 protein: CASSYRDRGNQPQHF

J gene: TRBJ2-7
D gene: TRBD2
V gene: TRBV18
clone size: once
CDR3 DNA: TGTGCCAGCTCACCTGGGACTAGCGGGGTAGACGAGCAGTACTTC
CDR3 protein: CASSPGTSGVDEQYF

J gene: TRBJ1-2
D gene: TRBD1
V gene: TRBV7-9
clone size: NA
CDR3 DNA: TGTGCCAGCAGCGCCTCGGGACAGCGAAGGGGTTATGGCTACACCTTC
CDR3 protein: CASSASGQRRGYGYTF

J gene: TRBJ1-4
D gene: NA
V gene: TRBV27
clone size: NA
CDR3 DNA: TGTGCCAGCAGTGAAACAGGGCTTGAAAAACTGTTTTTT
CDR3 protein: CASSETGLEKLFF

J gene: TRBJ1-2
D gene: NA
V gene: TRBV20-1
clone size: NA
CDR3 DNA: TGCAGTGCTAGAGACCATCATGGCTACACCTTC
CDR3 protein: CSARDHHGYTF

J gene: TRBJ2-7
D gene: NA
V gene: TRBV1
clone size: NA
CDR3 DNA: TGCACCAGCAGCCAAGACGTCGCCAAGCCGATACTAGCGGGGGAACCTTCCTACGAGCAGTACTTC
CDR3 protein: CTSSQDVAKPILAGEPSYEQYF

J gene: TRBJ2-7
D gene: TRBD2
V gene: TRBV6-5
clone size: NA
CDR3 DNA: TGTGCCAGCAGCATAAGACTAGCGGGGAACTACGAGCAGTACTTC
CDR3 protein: CASSIRLAGNYEQYF

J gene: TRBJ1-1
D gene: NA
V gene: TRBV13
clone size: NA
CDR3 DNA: TGTGCCAGCAGCCATTCCGCAAGGGGAACTGAAGCTTTCTTT
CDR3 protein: CASSHSARGTEAFF

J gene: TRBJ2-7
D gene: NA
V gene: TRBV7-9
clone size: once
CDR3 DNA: TGTGCCAGCAGCTTAATGGAGAGCTCCTACGAGCAGTACTTC
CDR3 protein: CASSLMESSYEQYF

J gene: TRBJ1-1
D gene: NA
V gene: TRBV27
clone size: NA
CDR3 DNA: TGTGCCAGCAGTCGAAATACAGGGTCTACTGAAGCTTTCTTT
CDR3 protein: CASSRNTGSTEAFF

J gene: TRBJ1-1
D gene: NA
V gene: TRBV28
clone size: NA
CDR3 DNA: TGTGCCAGCAGTTTATCCAGGCTGAACACTGAAGCTTTCTTT
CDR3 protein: CASSLSRLNTEAFF

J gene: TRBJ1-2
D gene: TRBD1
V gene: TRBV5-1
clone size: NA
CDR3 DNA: TGCGCCAGCAGCATCGGACAGGGAAGGGCATTAGTGGATGGCTACACCTTC
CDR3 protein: CASSIGQGRALVDGYTF

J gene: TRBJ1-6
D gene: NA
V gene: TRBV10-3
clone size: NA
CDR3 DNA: TGTGCCATCAGTGAGTCGACCGGGAAAGAGTCACCCCTCCACTTT
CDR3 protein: CAISESTGKESPLHF

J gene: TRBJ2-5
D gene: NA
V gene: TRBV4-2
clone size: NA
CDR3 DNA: TGTGCCAGCAGCCAAGCCTTGCACGGCGGGGAAGGGGAGACCCAGTACTTC
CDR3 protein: CASSQALHGGEGETQYF

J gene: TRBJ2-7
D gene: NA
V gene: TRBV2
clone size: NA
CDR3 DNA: TGTGCCAGCAGTTACAGGGAATCCTCCTACGAGCAGTACTTC
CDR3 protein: CASSYRESSYEQYF

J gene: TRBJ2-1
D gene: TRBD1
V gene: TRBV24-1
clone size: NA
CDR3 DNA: TGTGCCACCAGCGGGACAGGCTCGCAGAATGAGCAGTTCTTC
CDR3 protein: CATSGTGSQNEQFF

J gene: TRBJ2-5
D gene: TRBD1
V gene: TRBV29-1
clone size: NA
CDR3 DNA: TGCAGCGGAGTGACAGGGGGGGTAGGAAAGACCCAGTACTTC
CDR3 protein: CSGVTGGVGKTQYF

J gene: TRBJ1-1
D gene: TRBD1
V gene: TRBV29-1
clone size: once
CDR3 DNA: TGCAGCGCCGACAGGGGGCCGAACACTGAAGCTTTCTTT
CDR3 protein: CSADRGPNTEAFF

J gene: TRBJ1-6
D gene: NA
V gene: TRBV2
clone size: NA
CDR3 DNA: TGTGCCAGCAGTGAAGGGGGGCATTTCGCTTATAATTCACCCCTCCACTTT
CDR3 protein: CASSEGGHFAYNSPLHF

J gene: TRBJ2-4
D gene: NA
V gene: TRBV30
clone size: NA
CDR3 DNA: TGTGCCTGGAGTGCGCTAGGTAACATTCAGTACTTC
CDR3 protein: CAWSALGNIQYF

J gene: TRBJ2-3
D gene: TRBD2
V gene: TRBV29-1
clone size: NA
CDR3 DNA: TGCAGCGGCCGGGAGGGACTCCTTAGCACAGATACGCAGTATTTT
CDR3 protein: CSGREGLLSTDTQYF

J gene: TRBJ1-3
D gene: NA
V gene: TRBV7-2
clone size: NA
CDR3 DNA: TGTGCCAGCAGCTTAGACGCCGGAGGCTCTGGAAACACCATATATTTT
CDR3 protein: CASSLDAGGSGNTIYF

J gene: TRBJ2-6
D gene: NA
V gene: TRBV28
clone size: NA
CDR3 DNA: TGTGCCAGCAGTTTAAGCCCACTTGAGGCCAACGTCCTGACTTTC
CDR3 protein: CASSLSPLEANVLTF

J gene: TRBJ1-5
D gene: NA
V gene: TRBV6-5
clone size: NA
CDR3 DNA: TGTGCCAGCAGCCCGCGGGAGAGCAATCAGCCCCAGCATTTT
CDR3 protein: CASSPRESNQPQHF

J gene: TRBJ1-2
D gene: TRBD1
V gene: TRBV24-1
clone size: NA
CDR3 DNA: TGTGCCACCAGCACGGACAGGGGGGGAAGAGGTTATGGCTACACCTTC
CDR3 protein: CATSTDRGGRGYGYTF

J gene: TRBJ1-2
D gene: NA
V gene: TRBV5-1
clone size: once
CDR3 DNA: TGCGCCAGCAGCTCTGGGGGGGCGTGGACGAACTATGGCTACACCTTC
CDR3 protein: CASSSGGAWTNYGYTF

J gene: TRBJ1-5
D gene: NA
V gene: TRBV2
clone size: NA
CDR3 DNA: TGTGCCAGCAGTTACAGAAGCAATCAGCCCCAGCATTTT
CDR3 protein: CASSYRSNQPQHF

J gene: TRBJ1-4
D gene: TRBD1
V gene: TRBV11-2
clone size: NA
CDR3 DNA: TGTGCCAGCAGCTCCCGCAGGGGACAGGCCGCAACTAATGAAAAACTGTTTTTT
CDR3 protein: CASSSRRGQAATNEKLFF

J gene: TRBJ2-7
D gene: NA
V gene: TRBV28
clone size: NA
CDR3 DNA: TGTGCCAGCATGGCGGAGTACGAGCAGTACTTC
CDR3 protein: CASMAEYEQYF

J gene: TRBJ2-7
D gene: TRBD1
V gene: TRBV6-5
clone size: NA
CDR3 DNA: TGTGCCAGCATCCGCACAGGGGGCGCTTCCTACGAGCAGTACTTC
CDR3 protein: CASIRTGGASYEQYF

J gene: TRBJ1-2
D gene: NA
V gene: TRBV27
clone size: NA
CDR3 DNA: TGTGCCAGCAGCAGGATCCAGGGGTCGTTCCTCTATGGCTACACCTTC
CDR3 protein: CASSRIQGSFLYGYTF

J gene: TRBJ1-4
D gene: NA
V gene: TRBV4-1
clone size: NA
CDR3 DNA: TGCGCCAGCAGCCAAGAAGCGGTTGCAACTAATGAAAAACTGTTTTTT
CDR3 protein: CASSQEAVATNEKLFF

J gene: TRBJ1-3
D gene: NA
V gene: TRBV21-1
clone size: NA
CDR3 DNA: TGTGCCAGCTCTCAAGAGGCGGGACCCTCTGGAAACACCATATATTTT
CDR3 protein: CASSQEAGPSGNTIYF

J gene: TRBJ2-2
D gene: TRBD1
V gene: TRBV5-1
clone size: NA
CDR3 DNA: TGCGCCAGCAGCCCCCGGGACAGGGATACCGGGGAGCTGTTTTTT
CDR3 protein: CASSPRDRDTGELFF

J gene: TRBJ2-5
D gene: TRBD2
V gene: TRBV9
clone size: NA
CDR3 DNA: TGTGCCAGCAGCGTTAGTCCGGGGGGGCAAGAGACCCAGTACTTC
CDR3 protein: CASSVSPGGQETQYF

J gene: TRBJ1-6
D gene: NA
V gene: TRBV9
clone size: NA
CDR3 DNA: TGTGCCAGCAGCTTCCTGGCAAGAAGCTCCTATAATTCACCCCTCCACTTT
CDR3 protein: CASSFLARSSYNSPLHF

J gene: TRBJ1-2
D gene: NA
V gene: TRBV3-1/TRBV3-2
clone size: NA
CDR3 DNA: TGTGCCAGCAGCCAAGTCAGGGACTTTGGCTACACCTTC
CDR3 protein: CASSQVRDFGYTF

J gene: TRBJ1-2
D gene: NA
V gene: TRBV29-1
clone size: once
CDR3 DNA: TGCAGCGTTGACCGAACAGGGTCCCATGGCTACACCTTC
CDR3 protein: CSVDRTGSHGYTF

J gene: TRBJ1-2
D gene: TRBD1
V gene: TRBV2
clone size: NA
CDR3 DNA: TGTGCCAGCACACAGGGGAACTATGGCTACACCTTC
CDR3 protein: CASTQGNYGYTF

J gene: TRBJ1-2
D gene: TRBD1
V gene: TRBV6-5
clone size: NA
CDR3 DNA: TGTGCCAGCAGTTCACGGACAGGGAAGGATGACTATGGCTACACCTTC
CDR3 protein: CASSSRTGKDDYGYTF

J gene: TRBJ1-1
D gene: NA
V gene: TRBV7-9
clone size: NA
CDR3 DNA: TGTGCCAGCAGCTTCCATCAGGGAAACACTGAAGCTTTCTTT
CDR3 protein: CASSFHQGNTEAFF

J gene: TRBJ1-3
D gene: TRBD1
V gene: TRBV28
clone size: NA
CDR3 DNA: TGTGCCAGCACCCCAGGGGGAGCAGCTCCCACCTCTGGAAACACCATATATTTT
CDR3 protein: CASTPGGAAPTSGNTIYF

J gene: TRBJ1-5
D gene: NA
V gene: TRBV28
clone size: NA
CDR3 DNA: TGTGCCAGCAAGGAGAACGGAGGCAATCAGCCCCAGCATTTT
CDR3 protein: CASKENGGNQPQHF

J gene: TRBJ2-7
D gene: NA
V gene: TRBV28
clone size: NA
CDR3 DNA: TGTGCCAGCACGTCCTCTAACTACGAGCAGTACTTC
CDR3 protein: CASTSSNYEQYF